This TCR beta chain was identified in a study of T cell responses to AZD1222 COVID-19 vaccine. Worth noting for this clone: Antigen: not known.

Broader study findings: A mostly white British donor set with more females was recruited, and clonal diversity was possibly underestimated. Spike was spanned by vaccine-associated CD4 TCRs, which were dominant at 160-218 and 743-854. At study baseline, merely roughly 6 AZD1222 recipients were seropositive.

This CDR3 comprises 16 residues. The ends were cut back, 5 bases at V and 6 bases at J, with 20 bases in the middle. CDR1 is SEHNR and CDR2 is FQNEAQ in the germline V gene (reference sequence). Method: immunoSEQ multiplex PCR; TCRdb's copy keeps in-frame clones and lacks some. The data show 140,000 to 150,000 clones, with roughly four fifths seen just once and around 4.3% held by the top ten. This TCR was recovered from an adult in good health. The chain uses TRBV7-9 and TRBJ1-5; D gene unclear. The input for sequencing was peripheral blood, taken on day 0 of MenACWY control vaccination. This CDR3 reads CASSRSDTREGQPQHF. CDR3 nucleotide sequence: TGTGCCAGCAGCCGGTCAGACACAAGGGAGGGTCAGCCCCAGCATTTT. The entire variable domain, with the rest obtained from reference TRBV7-9 and TRBJ1-5, is as follows: DTGVSQNPRHKITKRGQNVTFRCDPISEHNRLYWYRQTLGQGPEFLTYFQNEAQLEKSRLLSDRFSAERPKGSFSTLEIQRTEQGDSAMYLCASSRSDTREGQPQHFGDGTRLSIL.